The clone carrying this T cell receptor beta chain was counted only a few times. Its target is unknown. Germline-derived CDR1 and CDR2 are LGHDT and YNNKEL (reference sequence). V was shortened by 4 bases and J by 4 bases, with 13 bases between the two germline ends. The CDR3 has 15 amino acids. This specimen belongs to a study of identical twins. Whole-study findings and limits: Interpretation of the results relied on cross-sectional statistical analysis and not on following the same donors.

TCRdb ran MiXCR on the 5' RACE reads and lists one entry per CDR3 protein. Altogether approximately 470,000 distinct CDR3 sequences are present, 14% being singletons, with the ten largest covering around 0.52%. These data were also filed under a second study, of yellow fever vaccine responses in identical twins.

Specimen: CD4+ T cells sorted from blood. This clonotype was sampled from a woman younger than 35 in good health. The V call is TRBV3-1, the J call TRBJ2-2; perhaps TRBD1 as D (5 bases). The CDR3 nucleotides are TGTGCCAGCAGCCGATTAAGACAGACCACCGGGGAGCTGTTTTTT. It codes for CASSRLRQTTGELFF.